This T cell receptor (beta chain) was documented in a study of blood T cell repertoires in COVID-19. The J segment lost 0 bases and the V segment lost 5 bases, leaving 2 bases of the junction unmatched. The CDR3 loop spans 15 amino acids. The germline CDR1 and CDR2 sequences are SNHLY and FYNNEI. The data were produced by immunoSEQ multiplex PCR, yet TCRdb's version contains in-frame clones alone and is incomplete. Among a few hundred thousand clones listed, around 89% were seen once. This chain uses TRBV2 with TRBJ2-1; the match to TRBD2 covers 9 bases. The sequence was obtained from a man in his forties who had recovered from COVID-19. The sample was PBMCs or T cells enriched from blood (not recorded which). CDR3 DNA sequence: TGTGCCAGCAGTCCGCGGGGGGGCTCCTACAATGAGCAGTTCTTC. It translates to CASSPRGGSYNEQFF.